This T cell receptor (beta chain) was observed in a study of sequential checkpoint blockade in melanoma. Overall study: First-line arms were nivolumab then ipilimumab, or the reverse, randomized 1:1. Maintenance nivolumab came after either treatment sequence.

The germline V gene has CDR1 MRHNA and CDR2 SNTAGT. The V end lost 3 bases, the J end lost 3 bases, and 9 bases lay between the germline ends. CDR3 length: 14 residues. Treatment denoted: randomized to nivolumab then ipilimumab (arm A) or the reverse (arm B). Patients had received no earlier DNA-damaging chemotherapy. PBMC sorting kept live CD3+CD8+ cells without CD19 or CD56. Profiled with immunoSEQ multiplex PCR; TCRdb holds only in-frame clones, not every one. The top ten hold roughly 6% of the sample, which has about 35,000 clones, roughly 81% seen once. This clonotype originated in a human donor with melanoma. The starting material was CD8+ T cells sorted from blood (inferred from file names), obtained from a patient given nivolumab and ipilimumab in sequence. The rearrangement joins TRBV6-4 to TRBJ1-5, with D uncertain. The CDR3 bases are TGTGCCAGCAGTGAGGCGGGATTCAATCAGCCCCAGCATTTT. Translated: CASSEAGFNQPQHF.